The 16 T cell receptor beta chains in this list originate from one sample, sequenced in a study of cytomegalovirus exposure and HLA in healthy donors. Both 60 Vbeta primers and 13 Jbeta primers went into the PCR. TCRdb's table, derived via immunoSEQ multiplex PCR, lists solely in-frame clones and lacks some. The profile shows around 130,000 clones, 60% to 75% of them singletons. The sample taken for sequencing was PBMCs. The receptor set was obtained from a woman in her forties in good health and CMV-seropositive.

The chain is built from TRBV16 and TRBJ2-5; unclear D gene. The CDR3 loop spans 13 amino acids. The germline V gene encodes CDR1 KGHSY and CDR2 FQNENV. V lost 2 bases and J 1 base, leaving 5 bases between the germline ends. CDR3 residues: CASSQNSQETQYF. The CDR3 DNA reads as TGTGCCAGCAGCCAAAACTCCCAAGAGACCCAGTACTTC.

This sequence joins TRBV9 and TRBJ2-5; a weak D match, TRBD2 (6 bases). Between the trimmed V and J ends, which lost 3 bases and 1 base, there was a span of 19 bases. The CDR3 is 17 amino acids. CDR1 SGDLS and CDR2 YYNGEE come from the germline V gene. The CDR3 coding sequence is TGTGCCAGCAGCGCGGCTCACGGAGGGGTCGTCCAAGAGACCCAGTACTTC. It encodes CASSAAHGGVVQETQYF.

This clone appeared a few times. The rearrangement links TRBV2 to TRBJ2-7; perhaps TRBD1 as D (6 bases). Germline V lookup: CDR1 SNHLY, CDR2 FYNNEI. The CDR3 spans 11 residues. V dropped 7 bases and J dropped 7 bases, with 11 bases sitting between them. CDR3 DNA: TGTGCCAGCATGAGGGACAATGAGCAGTACTTC. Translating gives CASMRDNEQYF.

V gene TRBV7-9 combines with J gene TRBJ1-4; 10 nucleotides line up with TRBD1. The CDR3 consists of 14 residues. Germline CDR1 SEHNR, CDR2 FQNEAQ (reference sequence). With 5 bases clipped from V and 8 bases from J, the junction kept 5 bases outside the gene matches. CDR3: CASSTGTGVEKLFF. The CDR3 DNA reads TGTGCCAGCAGCACAGGGACAGGGGTCGAAAAACTGTTTTTT.

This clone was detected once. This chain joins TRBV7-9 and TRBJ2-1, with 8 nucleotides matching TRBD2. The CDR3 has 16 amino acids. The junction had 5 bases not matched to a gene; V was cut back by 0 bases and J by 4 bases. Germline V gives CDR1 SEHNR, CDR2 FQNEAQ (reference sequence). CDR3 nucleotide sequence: TGTGCCAGCAGCTTAGCTTCGGGGGGGGTATACAATGAGCAGTTCTTC. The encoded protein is CASSLASGGVYNEQFF.

The CDR3 reads CASSSPRLADYEQYF. As DNA, the CDR3 is TGTGCCAGCAGCTCGCCTAGACTAGCGGACTACGAGCAGTACTTC. This chain joins TRBV7-2 and TRBJ2-7, with TRBD2 identical over 9 bases. Trimming removed 4 bases from V and 3 bases from J; junction bases left unmatched: 7. The V gene's germline CDR1 is SGHTA and CDR2 FQGNSA. CDR3 length: 15 amino acids.

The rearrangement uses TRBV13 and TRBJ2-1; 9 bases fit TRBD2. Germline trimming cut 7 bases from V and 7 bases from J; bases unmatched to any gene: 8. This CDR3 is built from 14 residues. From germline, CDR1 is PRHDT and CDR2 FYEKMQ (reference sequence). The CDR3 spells CASIRAGGKNEQFF. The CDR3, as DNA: TGTGCCAGCATAAGGGCGGGAGGGAAAAATGAGCAGTTCTTC.

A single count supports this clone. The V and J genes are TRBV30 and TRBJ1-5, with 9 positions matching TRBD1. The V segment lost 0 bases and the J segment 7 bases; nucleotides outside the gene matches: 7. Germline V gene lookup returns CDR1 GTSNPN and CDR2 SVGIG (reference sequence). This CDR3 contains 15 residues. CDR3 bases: TGTGCCTGGAGTGTACCGGGACAGGGCGGGCAGCCCCAGCATTTT. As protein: CAWSVPGQGGQPQHF.

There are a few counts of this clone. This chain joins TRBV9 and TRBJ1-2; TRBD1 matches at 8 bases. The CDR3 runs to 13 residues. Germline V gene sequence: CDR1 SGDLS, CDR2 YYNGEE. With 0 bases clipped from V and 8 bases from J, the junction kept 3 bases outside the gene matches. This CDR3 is CASSVGQGNGYTF. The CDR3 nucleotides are TGTGCCAGCAGCGTAGGACAGGGGAACGGCTACACCTTC.

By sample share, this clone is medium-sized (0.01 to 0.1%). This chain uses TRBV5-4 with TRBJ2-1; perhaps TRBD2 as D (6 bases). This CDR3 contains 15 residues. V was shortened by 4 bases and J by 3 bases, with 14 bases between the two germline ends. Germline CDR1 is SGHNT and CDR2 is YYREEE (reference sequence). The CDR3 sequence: CASSPFGGSYNEQFF. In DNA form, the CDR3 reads TGTGCCAGCAGCCCATTCGGAGGGAGCTACAATGAGCAGTTCTTC.

CDR3 bases: TGTGCCAGCAGTTTCGAGGTTAGGCCCCAGCATTTT. It yields the protein CASSFEVRPQHF. The chain uses TRBV28 and TRBJ1-5; no clear D gene. The germline CDR1 and CDR2 sequences are MDHEN and SYDVKM. The CDR3 covers 12 residues. V lost 3 bases and J lost 9, with 9 bases in between. The whole variable domain, remainder taken from reference TRBV28 and TRBJ1-5, is DVKVTQSSRYLVKRTGEKVFLECVQDMDHENMFWYRQDPGLGLRLIYFSYDVKMKEKGDIPEGYSVSREKKERFSLILESASTNQTSMYLCASSFEVRPQHFGDGTRLSIL.

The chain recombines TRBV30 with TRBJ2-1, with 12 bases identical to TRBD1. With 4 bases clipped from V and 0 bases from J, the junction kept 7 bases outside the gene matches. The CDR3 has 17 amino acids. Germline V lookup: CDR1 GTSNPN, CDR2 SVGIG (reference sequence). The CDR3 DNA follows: TGTGCCTGGAACCCTAGGGACAGGGGGCCCTCCTACAATGAGCAGTTCTTC. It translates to CAWNPRDRGPSYNEQFF.

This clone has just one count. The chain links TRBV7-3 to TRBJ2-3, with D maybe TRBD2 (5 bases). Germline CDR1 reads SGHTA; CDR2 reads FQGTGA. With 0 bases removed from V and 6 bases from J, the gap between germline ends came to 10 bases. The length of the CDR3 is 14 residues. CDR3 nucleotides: TGTGCCAGCAGCTTAACCGGCGGCGGGGATACGCAGTATTTT. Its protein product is CASSLTGGGDTQYF.

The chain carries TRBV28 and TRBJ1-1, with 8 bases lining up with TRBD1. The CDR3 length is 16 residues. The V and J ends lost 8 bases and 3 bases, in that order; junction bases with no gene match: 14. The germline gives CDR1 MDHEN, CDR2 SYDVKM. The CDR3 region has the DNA TGTGCCAGCGATACAGGGGGTAAGGAGTCGGACACTGAAGCTTTCTTT. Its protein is CASDTGGKESDTEAFF.

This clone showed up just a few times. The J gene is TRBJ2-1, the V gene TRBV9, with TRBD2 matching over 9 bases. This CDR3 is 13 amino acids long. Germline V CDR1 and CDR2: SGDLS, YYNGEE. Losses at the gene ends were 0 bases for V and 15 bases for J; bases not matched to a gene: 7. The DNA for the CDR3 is TGTGCCAGCAGCGTAGCGGCTAGCGGGAATCCGTTCTTC. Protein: CASSVAASGNPFF. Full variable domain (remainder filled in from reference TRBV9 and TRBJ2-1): DSGVTQTPKHLITATGQRVTLRCSPRSGDLSVYWYQQSLDQGLQFLIQYYNGEERAKGNILERFSAQQFPDLHSELNLSSLELGDSALYFCASSVAASGNPFFGPGTRLTVL.

The CDR3 here is CASKLAGGQQYF. The CDR3 DNA reads as TGTGCCAGCAAACTAGCGGGAGGACAGCAGTACTTC. The chain employs TRBV7-2 and TRBJ2-7, with 12 bases matching TRBD2. Germline V gene sequence: CDR1 SGHTA, CDR2 FQGNSA. V shed 7 bases and J 8 bases; nucleotides not matched to a gene: 3. CDR3 length: 12 amino acids. Using reference TRBV7-2 and TRBJ2-7 for the parts outside the CDR3, the full variable domain is GAGVSQSPSNKVTEKGKDVELRCDPISGHTALYWYRQSLGQGLEFLIYFQGNSAPDKSGLPSDRFSAERTGGSVSTLTIQRTQQEDSAVYLCASKLAGGQQYFGPGTRLTVT.